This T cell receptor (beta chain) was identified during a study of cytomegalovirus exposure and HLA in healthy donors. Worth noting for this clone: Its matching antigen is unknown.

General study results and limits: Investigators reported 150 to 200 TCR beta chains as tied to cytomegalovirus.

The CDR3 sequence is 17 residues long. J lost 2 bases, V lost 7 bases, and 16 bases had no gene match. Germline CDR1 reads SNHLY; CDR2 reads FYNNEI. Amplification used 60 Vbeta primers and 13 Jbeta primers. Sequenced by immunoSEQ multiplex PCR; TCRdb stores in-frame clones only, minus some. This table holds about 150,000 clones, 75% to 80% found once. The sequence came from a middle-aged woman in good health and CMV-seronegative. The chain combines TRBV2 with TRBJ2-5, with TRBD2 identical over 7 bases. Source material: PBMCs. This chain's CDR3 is CASIRVGTGGGQETQYF. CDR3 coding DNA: TGTGCCAGCATAAGGGTGGGGACTGGGGGAGGGCAAGAGACCCAGTACTTC.